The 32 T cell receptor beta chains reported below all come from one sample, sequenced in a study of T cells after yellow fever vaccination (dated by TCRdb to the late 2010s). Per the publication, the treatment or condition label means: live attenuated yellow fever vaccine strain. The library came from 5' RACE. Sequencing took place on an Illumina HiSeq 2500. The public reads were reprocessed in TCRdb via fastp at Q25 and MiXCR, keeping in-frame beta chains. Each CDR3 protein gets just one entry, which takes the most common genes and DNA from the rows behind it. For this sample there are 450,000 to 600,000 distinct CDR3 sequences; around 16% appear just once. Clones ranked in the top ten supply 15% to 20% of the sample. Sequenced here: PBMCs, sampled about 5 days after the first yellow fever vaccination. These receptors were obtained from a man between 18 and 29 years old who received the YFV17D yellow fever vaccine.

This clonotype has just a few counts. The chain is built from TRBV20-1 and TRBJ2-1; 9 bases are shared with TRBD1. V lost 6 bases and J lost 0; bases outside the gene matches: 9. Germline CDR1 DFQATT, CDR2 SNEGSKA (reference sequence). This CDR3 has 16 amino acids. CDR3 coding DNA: TGCAGTGCGACCGTCCGACAGGGGGGCTCCTACAATGAGCAGTTCTTC. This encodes CSATVRQGGSYNEQFF.

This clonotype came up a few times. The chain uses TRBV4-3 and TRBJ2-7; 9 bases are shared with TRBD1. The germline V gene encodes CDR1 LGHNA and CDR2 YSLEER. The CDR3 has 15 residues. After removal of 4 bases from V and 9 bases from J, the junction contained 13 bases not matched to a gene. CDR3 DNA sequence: TGCGCCAGCAGCCCGTCCACAAGGACAGGGGTTATGCAGTACTTC. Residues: CASSPSTRTGVMQYF.

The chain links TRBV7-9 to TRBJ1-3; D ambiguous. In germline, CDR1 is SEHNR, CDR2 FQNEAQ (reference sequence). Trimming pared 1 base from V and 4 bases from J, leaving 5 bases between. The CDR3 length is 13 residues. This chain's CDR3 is CASSLGFGNTIYF. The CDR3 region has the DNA TGTGCCAGCAGCTTAGGATTCGGAAACACCATATATTTT.

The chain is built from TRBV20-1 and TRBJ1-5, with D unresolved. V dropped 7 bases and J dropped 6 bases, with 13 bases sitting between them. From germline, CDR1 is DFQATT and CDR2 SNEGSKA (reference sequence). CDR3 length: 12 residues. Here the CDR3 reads CSVKQPAQPQHF. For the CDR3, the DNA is TGCAGTGTAAAACAACCAGCTCAGCCCCAGCATTTT.

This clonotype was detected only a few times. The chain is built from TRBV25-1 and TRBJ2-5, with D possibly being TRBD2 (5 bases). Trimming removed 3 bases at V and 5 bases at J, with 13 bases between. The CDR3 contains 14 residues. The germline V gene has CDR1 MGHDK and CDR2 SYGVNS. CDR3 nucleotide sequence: TGTGCCAGCAGTGAGCCCGGGATTTGGGAGACCCAGTACTTC. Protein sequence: CASSEPGIWETQYF.

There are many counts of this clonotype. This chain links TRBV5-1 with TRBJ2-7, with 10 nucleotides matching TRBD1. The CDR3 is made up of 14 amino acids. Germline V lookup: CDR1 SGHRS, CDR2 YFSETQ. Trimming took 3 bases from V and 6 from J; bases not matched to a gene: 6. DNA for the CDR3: TGCGCCAGCAGCTGGGACAGGGGAGGACCCGAGCAGTACTTC. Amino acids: CASSWDRGGPEQYF. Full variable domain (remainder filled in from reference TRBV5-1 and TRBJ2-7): KAGVTQTPRYLIKTRGQQVTLSCSPISGHRSVSWYQQTPGQGLQFLFEYFSETQRNKGNFPGRFSGRQFSNSRSEMNVSTLELGDSALYLCASSWDRGGPEQYFGPGTRLTVT.

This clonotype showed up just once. CDR3 loop: CASGAGGKSGELFF. CDR3 coding DNA: TGTGCCAGCGGGGCAGGGGGCAAGTCCGGGGAGCTGTTTTTT. The V call is TRBV6-1, the J call TRBJ2-2; 8 bases line up with TRBD1. The junction had 8 bases not matched to a gene; V was cut back by 8 bases and J by 6 bases. Germline CDR1 reads MNHNS; CDR2 reads SASEGT. CDR3 length: 14 residues.

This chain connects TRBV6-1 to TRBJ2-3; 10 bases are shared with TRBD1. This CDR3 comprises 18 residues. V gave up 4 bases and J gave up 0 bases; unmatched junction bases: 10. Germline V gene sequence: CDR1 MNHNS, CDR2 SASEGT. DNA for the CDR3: TGTGCCAGCAGTGCCGGGGACAGGGGACGTCCTAGCACAGATACGCAGTATTTT. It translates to CASSAGDRGRPSTDTQYF.

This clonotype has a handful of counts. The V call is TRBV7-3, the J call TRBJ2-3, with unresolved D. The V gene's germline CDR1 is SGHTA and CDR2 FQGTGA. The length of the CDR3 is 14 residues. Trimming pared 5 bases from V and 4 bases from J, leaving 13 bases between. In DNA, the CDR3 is TGTGCCAGCAGCCGAAGAATCCTACCAGATACGCAGTATTTT. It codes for CASSRRILPDTQYF. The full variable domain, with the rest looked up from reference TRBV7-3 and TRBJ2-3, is GAGVSQTPSNKVTEKGKYVELRCDPISGHTALYWYRQSLGQGPEFLIYFQGTGAADDSGLPNDRFFAVRPEGSVSTLKIQRTERGDSAVYLCASSRRILPDTQYFGPGTRLTVL.

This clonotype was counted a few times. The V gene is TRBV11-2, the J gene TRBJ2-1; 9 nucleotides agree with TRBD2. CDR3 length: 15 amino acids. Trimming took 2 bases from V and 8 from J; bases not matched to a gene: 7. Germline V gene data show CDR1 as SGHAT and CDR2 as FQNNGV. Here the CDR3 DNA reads TGTGCCAGCAGCTTATTGGCGGGGGGGCCACATGAGCAGTTCTTC. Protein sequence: CASSLLAGGPHEQFF.

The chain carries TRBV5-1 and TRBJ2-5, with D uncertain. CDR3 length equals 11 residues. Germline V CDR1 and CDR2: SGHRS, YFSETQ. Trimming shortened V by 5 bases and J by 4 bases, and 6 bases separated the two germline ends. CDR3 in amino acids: CASRESETQYF. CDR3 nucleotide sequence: TGCGCCAGCAGGGAATCAGAGACCCAGTACTTC.

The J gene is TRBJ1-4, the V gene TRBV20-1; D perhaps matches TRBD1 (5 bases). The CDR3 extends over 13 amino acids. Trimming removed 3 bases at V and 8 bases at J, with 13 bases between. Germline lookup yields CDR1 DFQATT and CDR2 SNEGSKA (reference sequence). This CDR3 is CSASSDSPEKLFF. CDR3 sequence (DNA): TGCAGTGCTAGTAGTGACAGCCCAGAAAAACTGTTTTTT.

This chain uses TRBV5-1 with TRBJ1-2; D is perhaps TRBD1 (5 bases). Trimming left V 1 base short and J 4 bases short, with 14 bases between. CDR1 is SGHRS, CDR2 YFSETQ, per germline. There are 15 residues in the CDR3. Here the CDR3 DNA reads TGCGCCAGCAGCTTGTTCGGGGCTGCGGCCTATGGCTACACCTTC. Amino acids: CASSLFGAAAYGYTF.

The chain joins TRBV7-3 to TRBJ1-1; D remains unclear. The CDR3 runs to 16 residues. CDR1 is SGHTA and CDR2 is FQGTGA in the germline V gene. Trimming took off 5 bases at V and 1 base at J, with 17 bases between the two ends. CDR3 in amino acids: CASSLWSGNRNTEAFF. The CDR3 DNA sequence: TGTGCCAGCAGCCTCTGGTCGGGGAACAGGAACACTGAAGCTTTCTTT.

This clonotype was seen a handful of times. CDR3 nucleotides: TGCGCCAGCGGGTGGGACTACCGAAAGGGCGAGCAGTACTTC. This translates into CASGWDYRKGEQYF. The chain joins TRBV5-1 to TRBJ2-7, with TRBD2 matching 7 bases. CDR1 is SGHRS and CDR2 is YFSETQ in the germline V gene. This CDR3 spans 14 amino acids. The junction had 13 bases not matched to a gene; V was cut back by 7 bases and J by 6 bases.

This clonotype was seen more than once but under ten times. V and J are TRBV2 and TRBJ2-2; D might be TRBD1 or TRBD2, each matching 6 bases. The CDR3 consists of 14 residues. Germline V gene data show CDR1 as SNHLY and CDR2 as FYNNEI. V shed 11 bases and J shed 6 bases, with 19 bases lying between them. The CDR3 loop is CAGDRYREAGELFF. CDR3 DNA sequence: TGTGCCGGTGACCGGTACAGGGAGGCCGGGGAGCTGTTTTTT.

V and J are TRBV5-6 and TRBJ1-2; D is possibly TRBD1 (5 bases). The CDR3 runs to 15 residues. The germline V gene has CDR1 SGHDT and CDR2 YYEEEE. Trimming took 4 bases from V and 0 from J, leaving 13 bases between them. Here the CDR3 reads CASSHGGLPNYGYTF. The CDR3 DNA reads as TGTGCCAGCAGCCACGGGGGACTGCCTAACTATGGCTACACCTTC.

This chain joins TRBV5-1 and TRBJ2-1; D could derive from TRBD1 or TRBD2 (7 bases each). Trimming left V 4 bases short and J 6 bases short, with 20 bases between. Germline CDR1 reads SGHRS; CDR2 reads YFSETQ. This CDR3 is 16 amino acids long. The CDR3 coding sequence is TGCGCCAGCAGCCAGGGGGAGGGGGGATTCGGCAATGAGCAGTTCTTC. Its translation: CASSQGEGGFGNEQFF. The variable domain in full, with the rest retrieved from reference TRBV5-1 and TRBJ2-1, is KAGVTQTPRYLIKTRGQQVTLSCSPISGHRSVSWYQQTPGQGLQFLFEYFSETQRNKGNFPGRFSGRQFSNSRSEMNVSTLELGDSALYLCASSQGEGGFGNEQFFGPGTRLTVL.

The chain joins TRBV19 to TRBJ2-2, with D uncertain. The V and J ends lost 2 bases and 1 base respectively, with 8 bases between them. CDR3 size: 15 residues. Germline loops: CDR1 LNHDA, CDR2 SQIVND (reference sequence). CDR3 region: CASSIWQMNTGELFF. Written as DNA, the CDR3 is TGTGCCAGTAGTATATGGCAGATGAACACCGGGGAGCTGTTTTTT.

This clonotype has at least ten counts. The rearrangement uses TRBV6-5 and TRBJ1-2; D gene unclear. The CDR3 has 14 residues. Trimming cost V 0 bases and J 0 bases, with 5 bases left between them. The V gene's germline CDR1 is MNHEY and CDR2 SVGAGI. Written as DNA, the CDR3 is TGTGCCAGCAGTTACTCGCCGGCTAACTATGGCTACACCTTC. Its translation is CASSYSPANYGYTF.

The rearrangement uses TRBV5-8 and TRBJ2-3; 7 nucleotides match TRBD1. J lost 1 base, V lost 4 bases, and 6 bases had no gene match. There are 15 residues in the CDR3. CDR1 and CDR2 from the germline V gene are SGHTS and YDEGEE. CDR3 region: CASSRRQGGTDTQYF. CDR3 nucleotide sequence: TGTGCCAGCAGCCGGAGACAGGGAGGCACAGATACGCAGTATTTT.

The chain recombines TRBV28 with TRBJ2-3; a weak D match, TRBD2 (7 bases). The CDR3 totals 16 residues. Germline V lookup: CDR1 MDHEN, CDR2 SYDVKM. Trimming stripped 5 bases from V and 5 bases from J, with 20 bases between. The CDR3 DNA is TGTGCCAGCAGTCCCTTGGGGGCGGGGGAGGGAGATACGCAGTATTTT. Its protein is CASSPLGAGEGDTQYF.

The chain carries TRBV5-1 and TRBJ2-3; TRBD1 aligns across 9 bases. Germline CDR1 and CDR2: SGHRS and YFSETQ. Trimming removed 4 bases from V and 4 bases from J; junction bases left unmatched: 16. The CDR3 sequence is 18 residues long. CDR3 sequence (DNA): TGCGCCAGCAGCCCGAACTACTGGACAGGGGCAGGGGCAGATACGCAGTATTTT. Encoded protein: CASSPNYWTGAGADTQYF.

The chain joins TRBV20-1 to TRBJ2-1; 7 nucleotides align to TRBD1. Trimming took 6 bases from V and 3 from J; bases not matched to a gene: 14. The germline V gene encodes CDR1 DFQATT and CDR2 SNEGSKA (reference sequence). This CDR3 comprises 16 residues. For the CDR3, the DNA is TGCAGTGCCAATACCCGAGGGGGCCTCAACTACAATGAGCAGTTCTTC. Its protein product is CSANTRGGLNYNEQFF.

CDR3 region: CASSELPYSNQPQHF. As DNA, the CDR3 is TGTGCCAGCAGTGAACTACCATATAGCAATCAGCCCCAGCATTTT. The V and J genes are TRBV6-1 and TRBJ1-5; D call uncertain. V was trimmed by 2 bases and J by 0 bases, leaving 8 bases between them. CDR3 length: 15 amino acids. Germline V gene sequence: CDR1 MNHNS, CDR2 SASEGT.

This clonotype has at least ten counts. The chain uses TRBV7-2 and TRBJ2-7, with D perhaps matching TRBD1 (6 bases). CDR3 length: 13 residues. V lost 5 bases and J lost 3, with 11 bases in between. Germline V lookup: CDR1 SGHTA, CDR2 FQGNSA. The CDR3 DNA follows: TGTGCCAGCAGCCGAACAGGGAGCTACGAGCAGTACTTC. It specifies CASSRTGSYEQYF.

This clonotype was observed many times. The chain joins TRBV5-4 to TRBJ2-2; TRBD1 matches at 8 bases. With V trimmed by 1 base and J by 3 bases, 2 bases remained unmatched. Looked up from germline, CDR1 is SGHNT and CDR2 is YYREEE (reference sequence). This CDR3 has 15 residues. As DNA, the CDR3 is TGTGCCAGCAGCTTGATACAGGGGGACACCGGGGAGCTGTTTTTT. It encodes CASSLIQGDTGELFF. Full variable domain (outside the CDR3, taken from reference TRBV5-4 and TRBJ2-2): ETGVTQSPTHLIKTRGQQVTLRCSSQSGHNTVSWYQQALGQGPQFIFQYYREEENGRGNFPPRFSGLQFPNYSSELNVNALELDDSALYLCASSLIQGDTGELFFGEGSRLTVL.

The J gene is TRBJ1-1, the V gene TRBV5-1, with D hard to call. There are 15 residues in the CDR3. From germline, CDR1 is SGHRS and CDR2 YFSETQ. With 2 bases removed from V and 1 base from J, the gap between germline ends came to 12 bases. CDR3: CASSLRRPRNTEAFF. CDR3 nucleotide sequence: TGCGCCAGCAGCTTAAGACGACCCCGGAACACTGAAGCTTTCTTT.

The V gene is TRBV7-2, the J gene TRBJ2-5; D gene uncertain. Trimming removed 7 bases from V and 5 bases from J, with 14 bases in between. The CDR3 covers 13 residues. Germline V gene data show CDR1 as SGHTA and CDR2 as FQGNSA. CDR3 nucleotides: TGTGCCAGCAACTATGTGGGTTTGGAGACCCAGTACTTC. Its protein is CASNYVGLETQYF.

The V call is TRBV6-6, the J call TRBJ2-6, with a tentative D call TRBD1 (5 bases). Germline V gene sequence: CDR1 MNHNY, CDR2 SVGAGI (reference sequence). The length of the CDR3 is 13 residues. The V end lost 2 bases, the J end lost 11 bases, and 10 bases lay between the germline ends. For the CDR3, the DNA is TGTGCCAGCAGTTACAACAGGCAAGACGTCCTGACTTTC. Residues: CASSYNRQDVLTF.

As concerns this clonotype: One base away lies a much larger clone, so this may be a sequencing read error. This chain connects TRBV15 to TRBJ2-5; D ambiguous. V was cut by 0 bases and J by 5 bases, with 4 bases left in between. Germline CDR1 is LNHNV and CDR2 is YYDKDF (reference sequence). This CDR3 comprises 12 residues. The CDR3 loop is CATSRDEETQYF. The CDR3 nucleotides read TGTGCCACCAGCAGAGATGAGGAGACCCAGTACTTC.

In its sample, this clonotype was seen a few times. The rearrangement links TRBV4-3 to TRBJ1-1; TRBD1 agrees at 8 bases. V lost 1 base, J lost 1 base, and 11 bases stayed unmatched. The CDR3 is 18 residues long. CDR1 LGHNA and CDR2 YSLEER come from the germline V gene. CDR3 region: CASSQAIYSGGTNTEAFF. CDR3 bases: TGCGCCAGCAGCCAAGCGATTTATTCAGGGGGCACGAACACTGAAGCTTTCTTT.